This T cell receptor (beta chain) came from a study of neurological immune-mediated disorders. Germline V gene data show CDR1 as SGHNT and CDR2 as YYREEE (reference sequence). V was cut by 3 bases and J by 3 bases, with 9 bases left in between. The CDR3 is 13 residues long. One entry per CDR3 protein, called by TCRdb with MiXCR from the 5' RACE reads. The profile shows around 76,000 distinct CDR3 sequences, more than 8.5% of them singletons. General observations from the study: It was HTLV-1-associated myelopathy that showed the most TCR clonal expansion, while multiple sclerosis showed the least, falling below healthy controls. No CDR3 amino acid sequences were shared by expanded clones across subjects, suggesting private repertoires in all groups.

On this clonotype itself: Its antigen is unidentified.

Time point of the sample: longitudinal time-point 1 (baseline). PBMCs stored at -80 C, numbering 2 million, were the origin of the unsorted libraries. This TCR derives from a man between 25 and 39 years old in good health. Sequencing used PBMCs. The chain uses TRBV5-4 and TRBJ1-2, with unresolved D. CDR3 coding DNA: TGTGCCAGCAGCTCCCCGGTGGACTATGGCTACACCTTC. Translation: CASSSPVDYGYTF.